The T cell receptor (beta chain) under discussion was sequenced for a study of blood T cell repertoires in COVID-19. About the research overall: Nucleic acid was either cDNA or gDNA, and it came from T cells, B-cell-depleted T cells, or PBMCs.

V lost 8 bases and J lost 2, with 9 bases in between. The length of the CDR3 is 13 residues. Per the original data handling: Estimates of nucleated cell counts were drawn from the amplification of reference gene primers. Data came from immunoSEQ multiplex PCR; TCRdb stores just in-frame clones and leaves some out. Clone size and V and J calls were adopted from that table, with D and trimming inferred from the DNA. The table lists tens of thousands of clones, about 91% of them singletons. This sequence joins TRBV12-3 or TRBV12-4 and TRBJ2-2; D not resolved. This TCR came from a human donor with active COVID-19. The donor label of this sample is uncertain. The sequenced sample consisted of peripheral blood. This CDR3 reads CASGQANTGELFF. As DNA, the CDR3 is TGTGCCAGCGGGCAGGCCAACACCGGGGAGCTGTTTTTT.